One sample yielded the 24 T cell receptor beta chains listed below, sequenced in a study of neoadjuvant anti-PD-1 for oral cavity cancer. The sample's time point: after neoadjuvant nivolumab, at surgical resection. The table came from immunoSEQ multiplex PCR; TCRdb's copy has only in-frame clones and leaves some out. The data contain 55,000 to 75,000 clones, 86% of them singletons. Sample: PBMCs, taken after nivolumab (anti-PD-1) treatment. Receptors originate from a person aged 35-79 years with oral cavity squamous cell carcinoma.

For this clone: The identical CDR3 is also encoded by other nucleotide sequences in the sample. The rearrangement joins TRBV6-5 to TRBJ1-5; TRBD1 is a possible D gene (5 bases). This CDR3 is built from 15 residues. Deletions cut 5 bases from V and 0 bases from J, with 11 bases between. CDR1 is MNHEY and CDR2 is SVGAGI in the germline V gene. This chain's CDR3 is CASSRDSYSNQPQHF. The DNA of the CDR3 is TGTGCCAGCAGTCGAGACAGTTATAGCAATCAGCCCCAGCATTTT.

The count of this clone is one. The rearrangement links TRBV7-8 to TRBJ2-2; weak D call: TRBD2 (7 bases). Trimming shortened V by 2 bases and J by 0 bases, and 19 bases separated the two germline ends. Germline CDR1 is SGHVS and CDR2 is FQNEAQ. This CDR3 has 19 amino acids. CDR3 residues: CASSLSRLPGGSNTGELFF. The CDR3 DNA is TGTGCCAGCAGCTTATCGCGTCTTCCGGGGGGCTCGAACACCGGGGAGCTGTTTTTT. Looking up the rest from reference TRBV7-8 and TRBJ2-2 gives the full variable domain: GAGVSQSPRYKVAKRGQDVALRCDPISGHVSLFWYQQALGQGPEFLTYFQNEAQLDKSGLPSDRFFAERPEGSVSTLKIQRTQQEDSAVYLCASSLSRLPGGSNTGELFFGEGSRLTVL.

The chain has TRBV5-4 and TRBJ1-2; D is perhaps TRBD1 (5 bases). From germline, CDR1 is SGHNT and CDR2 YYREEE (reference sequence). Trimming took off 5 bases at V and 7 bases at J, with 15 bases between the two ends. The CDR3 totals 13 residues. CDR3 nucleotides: TGTGCCAGCAGAGTTGCGGGGACGCGTGGCTACACCTTC. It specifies CASRVAGTRGYTF.

Written as DNA, the CDR3 is TGTGCCAGCAGTTACTCCCGGGCACGTTATAACTATGGCTACACCTTC. Amino acid sequence: CASSYSRARYNYGYTF. The rearrangement links TRBV6-5 to TRBJ1-2, with D uncertain. CDR1 and CDR2 (germline): MNHEY, SVGAGI. The CDR3 spans 16 residues. The germline V and J ends were trimmed by 0 bases and 1 base, with 12 bases remaining between them.

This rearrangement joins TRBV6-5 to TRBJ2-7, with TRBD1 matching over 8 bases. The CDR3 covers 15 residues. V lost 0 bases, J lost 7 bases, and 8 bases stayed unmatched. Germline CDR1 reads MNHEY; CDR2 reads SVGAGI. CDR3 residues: CASSYSSQGAEEQYF. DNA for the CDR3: TGTGCCAGCAGTTACTCGAGCCAGGGGGCAGAAGAGCAGTACTTC.

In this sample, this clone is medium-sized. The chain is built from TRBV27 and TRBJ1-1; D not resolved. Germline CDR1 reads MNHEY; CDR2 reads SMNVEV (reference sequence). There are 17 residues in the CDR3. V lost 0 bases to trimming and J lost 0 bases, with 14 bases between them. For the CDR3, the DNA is TGTGCCAGCAGTTTATCTTATATTACACCGATGAACACTGAAGCTTTCTTT. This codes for CASSLSYITPMNTEAFF.

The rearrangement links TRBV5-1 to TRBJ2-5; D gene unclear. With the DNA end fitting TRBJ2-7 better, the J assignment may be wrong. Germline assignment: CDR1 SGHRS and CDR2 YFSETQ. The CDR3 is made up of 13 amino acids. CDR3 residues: CASSFTAFYEQYF. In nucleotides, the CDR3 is TGCGCCAGCAGCTTTACAGCATTCTACGAGCAGTACTTC.

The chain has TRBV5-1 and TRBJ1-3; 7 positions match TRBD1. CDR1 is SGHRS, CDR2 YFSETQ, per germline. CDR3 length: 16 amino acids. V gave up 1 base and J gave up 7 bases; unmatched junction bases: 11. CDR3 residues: CASSLQGQSNRNTIYF. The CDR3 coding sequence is TGCGCCAGCAGCTTGCAGGGACAGTCGAATCGGAACACCATATATTTT.

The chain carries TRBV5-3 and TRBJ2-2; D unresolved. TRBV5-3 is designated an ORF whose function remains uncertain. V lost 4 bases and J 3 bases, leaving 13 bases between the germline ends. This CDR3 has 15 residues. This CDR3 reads CARSLTTPHTGELFF. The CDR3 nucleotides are TGTGCCAGAAGCCTCACGACACCCCACACCGGGGAGCTGTTTTTT.

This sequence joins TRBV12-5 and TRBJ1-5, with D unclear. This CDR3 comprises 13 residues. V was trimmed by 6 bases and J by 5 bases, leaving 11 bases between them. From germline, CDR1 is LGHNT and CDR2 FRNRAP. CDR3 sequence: CASGAGLHQPQHF. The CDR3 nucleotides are TGTGCTAGTGGCGCTGGGCTACATCAGCCCCAGCATTTT.

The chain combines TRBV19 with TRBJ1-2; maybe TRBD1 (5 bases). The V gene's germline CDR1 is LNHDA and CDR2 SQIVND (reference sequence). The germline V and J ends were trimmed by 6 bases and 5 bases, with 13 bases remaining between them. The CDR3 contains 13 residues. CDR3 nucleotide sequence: TGTGCCAGTAGCAGGGCGGGGACTTATGGCTACACCTTC. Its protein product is CASSRAGTYGYTF.

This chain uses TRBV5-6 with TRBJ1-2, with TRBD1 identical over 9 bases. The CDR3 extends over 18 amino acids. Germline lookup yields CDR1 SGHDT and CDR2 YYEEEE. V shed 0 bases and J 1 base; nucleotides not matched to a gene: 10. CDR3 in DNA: TGTGCCAGCAGCTTGGCCTTAGACAGGGGGACCGTTAACTATGGCTACACCTTC. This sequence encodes CASSLALDRGTVNYGYTF.

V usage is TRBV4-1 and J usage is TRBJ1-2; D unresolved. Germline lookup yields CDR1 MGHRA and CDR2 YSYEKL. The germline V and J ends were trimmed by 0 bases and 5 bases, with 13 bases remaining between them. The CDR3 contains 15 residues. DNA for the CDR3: TGCGCCAGCAGCCAAGATGCGGCACCGAGATATGGCTACACCTTC. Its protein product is CASSQDAAPRYGYTF.

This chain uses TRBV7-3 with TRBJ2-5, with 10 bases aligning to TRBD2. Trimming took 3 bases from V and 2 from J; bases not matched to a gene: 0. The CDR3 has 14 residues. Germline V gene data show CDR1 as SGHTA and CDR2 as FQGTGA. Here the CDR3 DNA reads TGTGCCAGCAGCTTTAGCGGGGGGCAAGAGACCCAGTACTTC. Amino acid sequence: CASSFSGGQETQYF.

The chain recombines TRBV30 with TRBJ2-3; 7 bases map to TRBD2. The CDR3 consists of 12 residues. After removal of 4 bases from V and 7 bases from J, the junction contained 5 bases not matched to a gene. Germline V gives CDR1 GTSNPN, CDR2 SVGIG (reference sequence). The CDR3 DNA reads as TGTGCCTGGACGGGAAGCGGGAATACGCAGTATTTT. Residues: CAWTGSGNTQYF.

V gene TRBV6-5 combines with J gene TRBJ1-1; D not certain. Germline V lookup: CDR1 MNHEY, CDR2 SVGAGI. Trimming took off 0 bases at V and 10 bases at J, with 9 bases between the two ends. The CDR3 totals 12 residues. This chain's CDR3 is CASSYSGGSAFF. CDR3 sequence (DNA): TGTGCCAGCAGTTACTCGGGCGGCTCAGCTTTCTTT.

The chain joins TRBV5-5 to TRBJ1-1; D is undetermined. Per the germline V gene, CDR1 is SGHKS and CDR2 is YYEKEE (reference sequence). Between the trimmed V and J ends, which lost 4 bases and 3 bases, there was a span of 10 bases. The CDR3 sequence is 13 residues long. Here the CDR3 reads CASSPSLDTEAFF. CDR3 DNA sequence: TGTGCCAGCAGCCCCTCTTTGGACACTGAAGCTTTCTTT. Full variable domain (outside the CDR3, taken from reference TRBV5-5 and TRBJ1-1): DAGVTQSPTHLIKTRGQQVTLRCSPISGHKSVSWYQQVLGQGPQFIFQYYEKEERGRGNFPDRFSARQFPNYSSELNVNALLLGDSALYLCASSPSLDTEAFFGQGTRLTVV.

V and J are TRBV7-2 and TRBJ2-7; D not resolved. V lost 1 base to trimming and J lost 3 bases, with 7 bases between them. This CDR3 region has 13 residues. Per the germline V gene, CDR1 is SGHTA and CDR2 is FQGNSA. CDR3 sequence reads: CASSLDQNYEQYF. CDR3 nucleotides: TGTGCCAGCAGCTTAGACCAAAACTACGAGCAGTACTTC.

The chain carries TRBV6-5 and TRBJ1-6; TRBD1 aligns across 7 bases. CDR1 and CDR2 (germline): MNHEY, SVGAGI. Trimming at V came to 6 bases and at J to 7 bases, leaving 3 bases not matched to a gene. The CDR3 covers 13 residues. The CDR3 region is CASRRDSNSPLHF. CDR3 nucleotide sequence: TGTGCCAGCAGGCGGGACAGCAATTCACCCCTCCACTTT.

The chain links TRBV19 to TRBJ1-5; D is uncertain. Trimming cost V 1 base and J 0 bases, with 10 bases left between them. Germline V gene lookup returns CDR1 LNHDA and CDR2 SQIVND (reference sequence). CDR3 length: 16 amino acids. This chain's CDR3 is CASSIVPGDSNQPQHF. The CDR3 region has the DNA TGTGCCAGTAGTATAGTCCCCGGGGATAGCAATCAGCCCCAGCATTTT.

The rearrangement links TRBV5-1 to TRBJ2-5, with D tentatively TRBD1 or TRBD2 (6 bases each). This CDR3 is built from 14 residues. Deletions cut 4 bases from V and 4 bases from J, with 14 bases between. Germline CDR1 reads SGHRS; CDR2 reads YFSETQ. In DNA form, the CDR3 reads TGCGCCAGCAGCCCCAACGGGGGCGGAGAGACCCAGTACTTC. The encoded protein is CASSPNGGGETQYF.

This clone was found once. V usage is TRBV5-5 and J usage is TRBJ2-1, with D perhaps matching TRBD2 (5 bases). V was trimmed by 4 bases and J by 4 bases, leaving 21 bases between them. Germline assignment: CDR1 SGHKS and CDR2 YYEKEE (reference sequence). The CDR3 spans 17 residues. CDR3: CASSQDLLAFIYNEQFF. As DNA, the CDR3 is TGTGCCAGCAGCCAAGATTTGCTAGCCTTCATTTACAATGAGCAGTTCTTC. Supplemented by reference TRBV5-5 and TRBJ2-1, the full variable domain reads DAGVTQSPTHLIKTRGQQVTLRCSPISGHKSVSWYQQVLGQGPQFIFQYYEKEERGRGNFPDRFSARQFPNYSSELNVNALLLGDSALYLCASSQDLLAFIYNEQFFGPGTRLTVL.

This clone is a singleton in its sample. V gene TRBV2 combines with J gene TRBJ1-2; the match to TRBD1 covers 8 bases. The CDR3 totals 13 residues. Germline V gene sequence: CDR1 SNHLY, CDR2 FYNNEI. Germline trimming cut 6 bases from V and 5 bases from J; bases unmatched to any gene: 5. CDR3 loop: CASRTGDGYGYTF. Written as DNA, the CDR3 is TGTGCCAGCAGGACAGGGGACGGATATGGCTACACCTTC. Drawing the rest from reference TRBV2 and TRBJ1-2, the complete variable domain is EPEVTQTPSHQVTQMGQEVILRCVPISNHLYFYWYRQILGQKVEFLVSFYNNEISEKSEIFDDQFSVERPDGSNFTLKIRSTKLEDSAMYFCASRTGDGYGYTFGSGTRLTVV.

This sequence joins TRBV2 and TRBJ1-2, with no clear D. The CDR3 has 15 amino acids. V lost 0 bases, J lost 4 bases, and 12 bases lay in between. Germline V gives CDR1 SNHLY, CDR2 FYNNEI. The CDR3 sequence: CASSEAKGYVYGYTF. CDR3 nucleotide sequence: TGTGCCAGCAGTGAAGCAAAGGGTTATGTCTATGGCTACACCTTC.